A selection of T cell receptor beta chains follows, all from one sample in a study of OX40 agonist ivuxolimab in advanced cancers. Sequencing used immunoSEQ multiplex PCR; TCRdb keeps in-frame clones, though not all of them. This sample has more than 85,000 clones, with roughly 89% found just once. The material was CD4+ or CD8+ T cells sorted from blood, obtained in a trial of the OX40 agonist ivuxolimab. Receptors originate from an adult with an advanced solid tumor such as melanoma, head and neck, liver or kidney cancer. CDR3s include the opening cysteine and the closing phenylalanine or tryptophan. Each record gives: D gene, V gene, clone size, J gene, CDR3 DNA, CDR3 protein. D genes are given only for firm matches. Clone size is shown for a subset of rows, as once, few, many or a class of expanded clone.

D gene: .
V gene: TRBV5-1
clone size: .
J gene: TRBJ1-4
CDR3 DNA: TGCGCCAGCAGCTTGGGGGCCGCAACTAATGAAAAACTGTTTTTT
CDR3 protein: CASSLGAATNEKLFF

D gene: .
V gene: TRBV9
clone size: .
J gene: TRBJ2-3
CDR3 DNA: TGTGCCAGCAGCGTAGATGGGACAGATACGCAGTATTTT
CDR3 protein: CASSVDGTDTQYF

D gene: .
V gene: TRBV7-9
clone size: .
J gene: TRBJ1-3
CDR3 DNA: TGTGCCAGCAGCTACCAAGGCTCTGGAAACACCATATATTTT
CDR3 protein: CASSYQGSGNTIYF

D gene: .
V gene: TRBV18
clone size: .
J gene: TRBJ2-7
CDR3 DNA: TGTGCCAGCTCACCACCGTACACAGAGATCTACGAGCAGTACTTC
CDR3 protein: CASSPPYTEIYEQYF

D gene: .
V gene: TRBV29-1
clone size: .
J gene: TRBJ1-1
CDR3 DNA: TGCAGCGTTGACGGGTGGAACACTGAAGCTTTCTTT
CDR3 protein: CSVDGWNTEAFF

D gene: .
V gene: TRBV5-1
clone size: few
J gene: TRBJ2-3
CDR3 DNA: TGCGCCAGCAGCCCAATAGTGGGGGAACCAGATACGCAGTATTTT
CDR3 protein: CASSPIVGEPDTQYF

D gene: TRBD1
V gene: TRBV5-5
clone size: .
J gene: TRBJ1-1
CDR3 DNA: TGTGCCAGCAGTTCATACAGGGGAATCACTGAAGCTTTCTTT
CDR3 protein: CASSSYRGITEAFF

D gene: .
V gene: TRBV5-1
clone size: .
J gene: TRBJ2-3
CDR3 DNA: TGCGCCAGCAGCTTAGAAGTGGGGGGAGCCGATACGCAGTATTTT
CDR3 protein: CASSLEVGGADTQYF

D gene: .
V gene: TRBV5-8
clone size: .
J gene: TRBJ2-2
CDR3 DNA: TGTGCCAGCACCGCCCGGCCCAACACCGGGGAGCTGTTTTTT
CDR3 protein: CASTARPNTGELFF

D gene: .
V gene: TRBV18
clone size: .
J gene: TRBJ1-4
CDR3 DNA: TGTGTCAGCTCACTGACGGTTTTTAATGAAAAACTGTTTTTT
CDR3 protein: CVSSLTVFNEKLFF

D gene: .
V gene: TRBV2
clone size: .
J gene: TRBJ2-5
CDR3 DNA: TGTGCCAGCAGTGAAGCGCTCCCTTTAGTGGGGCTTCAAGAGACCCAGTACTTC
CDR3 protein: CASSEALPLVGLQETQYF

D gene: .
V gene: TRBV5-1
clone size: .
J gene: TRBJ1-4
CDR3 DNA: TGCGCCAGCAGCTTCGACAAGGAAAAACTGTTTTTT
CDR3 protein: CASSFDKEKLFF

D gene: .
V gene: TRBV6-6
clone size: .
J gene: TRBJ2-5
CDR3 DNA: TGTGCCAGCAGTCGGCCCCAGAGGGGGGTCCAAGAGACCCAGTACTTC
CDR3 protein: CASSRPQRGVQETQYF

D gene: .
V gene: TRBV6-6
clone size: .
J gene: TRBJ1-2
CDR3 DNA: TGTGCCAGCAGTTACGGCCTCTACCAGGGCTACACCTTC
CDR3 protein: CASSYGLYQGYTF

D gene: .
V gene: TRBV18
clone size: .
J gene: TRBJ2-5
CDR3 DNA: TGTGCCAGCTCACCACCGTCAGGGGTGGGGACCCAGTACTTC
CDR3 protein: CASSPPSGVGTQYF

D gene: .
V gene: TRBV14
clone size: .
J gene: TRBJ2-5
CDR3 DNA: TGTGCCAGTTCTTGGGGGCAAGAGACCCAGTACTTC
CDR3 protein: CASSWGQETQYF

D gene: .
V gene: TRBV28
clone size: .
J gene: TRBJ2-5
CDR3 DNA: TGTGCCAGCAGCCGGGGGAGTGGCCAAGAGACCCAGTACTTC
CDR3 protein: CASSRGSGQETQYF

D gene: .
V gene: TRBV5-1
clone size: .
J gene: TRBJ2-2
CDR3 DNA: TGCGCCAGCAGCCGGAGAGTAGGTGGGGAGCTGTTTTTT
CDR3 protein: CASSRRVGGELFF

D gene: .
V gene: TRBV27
clone size: .
J gene: TRBJ2-7
CDR3 DNA: TGTGCCAGCAGTTCGGGGCTCCGCGGGGAGCAGTACTTC
CDR3 protein: CASSSGLRGEQYF

D gene: .
V gene: TRBV7-3
clone size: few
J gene: TRBJ2-7
CDR3 DNA: TGTGCCAGCAGCCCCTATGGGACCTCCTACGAGCAGTACTTC
CDR3 protein: CASSPYGTSYEQYF

D gene: .
V gene: TRBV5-8
clone size: once
J gene: TRBJ2-7
CDR3 DNA: TGTGCCAGCAGCTTAACCCCCCAGCCGACCTACGAGCAGTACTTC
CDR3 protein: CASSLTPQPTYEQYF

D gene: .
V gene: TRBV5-8
clone size: .
J gene: TRBJ1-1
CDR3 DNA: TGTGCCAGCAGCTTGGCCCGGCGACAGCTTGAAGCTTTCTTT
CDR3 protein: CASSLARRQLEAFF

D gene: .
V gene: TRBV4-2
clone size: .
J gene: TRBJ2-1
CDR3 DNA: TGTGCCAGCAGCCAAGACTGGGGCCGATCCTACAATGAGCAGTTCTTC
CDR3 protein: CASSQDWGRSYNEQFF

D gene: .
V gene: TRBV5-4
clone size: .
J gene: TRBJ1-5
CDR3 DNA: TGTGCCAGCAGCGCCGGGGACAATCAGCCCCAGCATTTT
CDR3 protein: CASSAGDNQPQHF

D gene: .
V gene: TRBV7-8
clone size: .
J gene: TRBJ2-5
CDR3 DNA: TGTGCCAGCAGCTTATACGGGCCTCCCACAGGGACCCAGTACTTC
CDR3 protein: CASSLYGPPTGTQYF

D gene: TRBD1
V gene: TRBV29-1
clone size: few
J gene: TRBJ1-2
CDR3 DNA: TGCAGCGTTGAAACTACAGGGGGCGGTGGCTACACCTTC
CDR3 protein: CSVETTGGGGYTF

D gene: .
V gene: TRBV19
clone size: .
J gene: TRBJ1-1
CDR3 DNA: TGTGCCAGTAGTATAGATTTTCGAGTTGACACTGAAGCTTTCTTT
CDR3 protein: CASSIDFRVDTEAFF

D gene: .
V gene: TRBV5-6
clone size: .
J gene: TRBJ2-5
CDR3 DNA: TGTGCCAGCAGCTCGATGACAGGCGGGCAGACCCAGTACTTC
CDR3 protein: CASSSMTGGQTQYF

D gene: .
V gene: TRBV19
clone size: .
J gene: TRBJ2-5
CDR3 DNA: TGTGCCAGTAGTATGAATAGTGGGGGCCAAGAGACCCAGTACTTC
CDR3 protein: CASSMNSGGQETQYF

D gene: .
V gene: TRBV7-2
clone size: few
J gene: TRBJ1-2
CDR3 DNA: TGTGCCAGCAGCTTTCCTCAGCTTAACTATGGCTACACCTTC
CDR3 protein: CASSFPQLNYGYTF

D gene: TRBD1
V gene: TRBV5-6
clone size: .
J gene: TRBJ1-1
CDR3 DNA: TGTGCCAGCAGCTTCCGGGACAGTAAAGCTTTCTTT
CDR3 protein: CASSFRDSKAFF

D gene: TRBD2
V gene: TRBV18
clone size: .
J gene: TRBJ2-3
CDR3 DNA: TGTGCCAGCTCACCGCGACTAGCCACAGATACGCAGTATTTT
CDR3 protein: CASSPRLATDTQYF

D gene: .
V gene: TRBV11-1
clone size: .
J gene: TRBJ2-6
CDR3 DNA: TGTGCCAGTAGACCACCTGGGGCCAACGTCCTGACTTTC
CDR3 protein: CASRPPGANVLTF

D gene: .
V gene: TRBV5-1
clone size: .
J gene: TRBJ2-5
CDR3 DNA: TGCGCCAGCAGCTCAGGCACGTTCGAAGAGACCCAGTACTTC
CDR3 protein: CASSSGTFEETQYF

D gene: .
V gene: TRBV29-1
clone size: .
J gene: TRBJ1-1
CDR3 DNA: TGCAGCGGGGGTAGGAGGAACACTGAAGCTTTCTTT
CDR3 protein: CSGGRRNTEAFF

D gene: .
V gene: TRBV11-2
clone size: .
J gene: TRBJ2-2
CDR3 DNA: TGTGCCAGCAGCCCCCGGGCCGGGGAGCTGTTTTTT
CDR3 protein: CASSPRAGELFF

D gene: .
V gene: TRBV5-1
clone size: .
J gene: TRBJ2-2
CDR3 DNA: TGCGCCAGCAGCTCGACCATATCCAACACCGGGGAGCTGTTTTTT
CDR3 protein: CASSSTISNTGELFF

D gene: .
V gene: TRBV5-1
clone size: once
J gene: TRBJ2-1
CDR3 DNA: TGCGCCAGCAGCTCAGAGTGGGGGGGCCGACAGTTCTTC
CDR3 protein: CASSSEWGGRQFF

D gene: .
V gene: TRBV19
clone size: .
J gene: TRBJ2-4
CDR3 DNA: TGTGCCAGTAGTATATCAGGACAGTCTGTTTCGGTAGCCAAAAACATTCAGTACTTC
CDR3 protein: CASSISGQSVSVAKNIQYF